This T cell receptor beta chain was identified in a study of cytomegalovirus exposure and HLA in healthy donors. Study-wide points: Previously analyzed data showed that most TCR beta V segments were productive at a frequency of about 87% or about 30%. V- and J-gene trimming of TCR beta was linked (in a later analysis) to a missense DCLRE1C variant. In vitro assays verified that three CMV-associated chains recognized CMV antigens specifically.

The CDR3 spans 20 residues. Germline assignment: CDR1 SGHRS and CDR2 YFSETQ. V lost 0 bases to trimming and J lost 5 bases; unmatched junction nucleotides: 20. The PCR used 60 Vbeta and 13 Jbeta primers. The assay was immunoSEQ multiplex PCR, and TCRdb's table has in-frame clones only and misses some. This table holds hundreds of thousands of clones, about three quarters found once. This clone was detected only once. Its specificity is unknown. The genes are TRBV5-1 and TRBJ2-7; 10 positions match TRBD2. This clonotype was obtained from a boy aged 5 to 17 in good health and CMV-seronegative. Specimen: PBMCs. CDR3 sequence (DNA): TGCGCCAGCAGCTTGGGAGACCAGTCGACGCTAGCGGGGGCCTGGGACGAGCAGTACTTC. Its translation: CASSLGDQSTLAGAWDEQYF. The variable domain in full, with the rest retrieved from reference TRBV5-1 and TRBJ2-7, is KAGVTQTPRYLIKTRGQQVTLSCSPISGHRSVSWYQQTPGQGLQFLFEYFSETQRNKGNFPGRFSGRQFSNSRSEMNVSTLELGDSALYLCASSLGDQSTLAGAWDEQYFGPGTRLTVT.